This paragraph reports one T cell receptor (beta chain). Its specificity is unknown. The CDR3 totals 17 residues. Germline assignment: CDR1 MNHEY and CDR2 SVGEGT. V lost 6 bases and J 5 bases, leaving 25 bases between the germline ends. Each CDR3 protein is one row after TCRdb ran MiXCR on the reads. The table lists hundreds of thousands of distinct CDR3 sequences, around 31% of them singletons. This entry comes from a study of T cell repertoires in cytomegalovirus infection. For the study at large: Recently identified HLA-C-restricted CMV epitopes were among the peptides used. CMV infection plus the matching HLA type was flagged by public TCR beta signatures.

Whole-study results and caveats: Using cumulative public TCR beta family frequency, the authors identified those who carried CMV together with the relevant HLA. In two of eight donors, the top clonotype was HLA-C-restricted CMV-specific.

This rearrangement joins TRBV6-2 or TRBV6-3 to TRBJ2-5; TRBD1 might be the D (6 bases). The receptor was isolated from a human donor in good health (CMV status not recorded). Some clones in this sample may be carry-over from other donors' samples. Sequencing was performed on cultured PBMCs, taken from culture after CMV antigen stimulation. The CDR3 spells CASRSRAQGKSAETQYF. DNA of the CDR3: TGTGCCAGCAGGTCCCGCGCGCAGGGGAAGAGCGCGGAGACCCAGTACTTC.